The rows below give T cell receptor beta chains drawn from one sample of a study of CD8+ T cells in alopecia areata. Sequenced by immunoSEQ multiplex PCR; TCRdb stores in-frame clones only, minus some. The data contain about 150,000 clones, roughly 44% of them singletons. The sequenced sample was CD4+ T cells sorted from blood. The receptors here all came from a human donor with alopecia areata. CDR3s leave out the opening cysteine and the closing phenylalanine or tryptophan. D genes are given only for firm matches. Size is omitted from some rows. Given values are once, few, many or a class for expanded clones.

TRBJ2-1,TRBV2,.,.,11,ASSDIALVKQF
TRBJ2-1,TRBV27,.,.,12,ASSLSLEGNEQF
TRBJ2-7,TRBV28,.,.,12,ASTFGGLNYEQY
TRBJ2-1,TRBV6-5,.,.,12,ASSFQPSYNEQF
TRBJ2-7,TRBV5-1,.,.,10,ASSLGEYEQY
TRBJ2-1,TRBV11-2,.,.,10,ALGSSYNEQF
TRBJ1-2,TRBV29-1,.,TRBD1,11,SVGDRGGYGYT
TRBJ2-7,TRBV5-1,.,TRBD1,12,ASSGTGGLNEQY
TRBJ1-1,TRBV5-1,.,.,13,ASSLAEGRSTEAF
TRBJ2-1,TRBV30,.,.,13,AWKWSASSYNEQF
TRBJ1-2,TRBV28,.,.,9,ASSWATGYT
TRBJ2-7,TRBV23-1,.,.,7,ASSPVWD
TRBJ1-5,TRBV11-2,.,.,10,ASSLPNQPQH
TRBJ1-1,TRBV5-1,.,.,11,ASSLPPNTEAF
TRBJ1-2,TRBV29-1,once,.,11,SVEGGNDYGYT
TRBJ2-7,TRBV2,.,.,12,ASSVLQPTYEQY
TRBJ2-2,TRBV29-1,.,.,13,SVEGPNRNTGELF
TRBJ2-4,TRBV7-2,.,.,10,ASSFPNTIQY
TRBJ2-5,TRBV7-7,.,.,11,ASSWTVQETQY
TRBJ2-7,TRBV18,few,.,10,ASSPVGYEQY
TRBJ2-1,TRBV5-1,.,TRBD1,12,ASSYTGTGNEQF
TRBJ2-6,TRBV2,.,TRBD1,15,ASIKRTGLSGANVLT
TRBJ1-1,TRBV7-9,.,.,12,ASSRGTVNTEAF
TRBJ1-2,TRBV5-1,.,.,11,ASSFGPNGGYT
TRBJ1-5,TRBV28,.,.,14,ASSDHAGGANQPQH
TRBJ1-2,TRBV7-9,.,.,12,ASSLDLGLDGYT
TRBJ2-5,TRBV2,.,.,10,ASSDVEGREY
TRBJ2-4,TRBV18,.,TRBD1,13,ASSPAHRGQGIQY
TRBJ1-5,TRBV30,once,TRBD1,14,AWSLTGVGGNQPQH
TRBJ1-4,TRBV2,few,.,8,ASMYEKLF
TRBJ2-4,TRBV7-9,few,.,11,ASSFGDKNIQY
TRBJ2-3,TRBV6-1,.,TRBD1,11,ASSGQGADTQY
TRBJ2-3,TRBV5-1,few,TRBD2,14,ASSSRTSGGMDTQY
TRBJ2-1,TRBV29-1,.,TRBD2,12,SVAGTSLTGEQF
TRBJ1-5,TRBV4-1,few,.,11,ASSQDRGQPQH
TRBJ1-2,TRBV6-5,.,.,10,ASSSQDYGYT
TRBJ2-6,TRBV6-5,few,.,10,ASSQRANVLT
TRBJ2-7,TRBV2,.,.,9,ASSDGGLQY
TRBJ1-4,TRBV28,.,.,12,ASSGVATNEKLF